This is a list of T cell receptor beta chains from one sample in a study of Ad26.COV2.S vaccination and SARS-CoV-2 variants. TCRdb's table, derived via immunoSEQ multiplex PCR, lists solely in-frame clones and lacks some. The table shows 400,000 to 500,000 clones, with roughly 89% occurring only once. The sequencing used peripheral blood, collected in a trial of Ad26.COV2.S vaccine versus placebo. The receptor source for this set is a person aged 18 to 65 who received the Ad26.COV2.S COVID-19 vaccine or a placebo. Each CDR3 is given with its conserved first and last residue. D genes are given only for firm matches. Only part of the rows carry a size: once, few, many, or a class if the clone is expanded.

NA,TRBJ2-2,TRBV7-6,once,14,TGTGCCAGCAGCTTCGGGACTCAGGGCCGGGAGCTGTTTTTT,CASSFGTQGRELFF
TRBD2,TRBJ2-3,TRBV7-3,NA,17,TGTGCCAGCAGCTTATCCCGACTAGCGACCTACACAGATACGCAGTATTTT,CASSLSRLATYTDTQYF
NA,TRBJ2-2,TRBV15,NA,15,TGTGCCACCAGCCCGGACGGTTCGAACACCGGGGAGCTGTTTTTT,CATSPDGSNTGELFF
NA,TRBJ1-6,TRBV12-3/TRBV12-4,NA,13,TGTGCCAGCAGTGCCCTAGGGGATTCACCCCTCCACTTT,CASSALGDSPLHF
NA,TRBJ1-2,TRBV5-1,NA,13,TGCGCCAGCAACCTACAGGGAGACTATGGCTACACCTTC,CASNLQGDYGYTF
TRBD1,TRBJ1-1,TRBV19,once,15,TGTGCCAGTAGCGACTCAGGGGGCTGGAACACTGAAGCTTTCTTT,CASSDSGGWNTEAFF
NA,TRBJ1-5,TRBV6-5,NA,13,TGTGCCAGCAGTTTTACCACAGGGCAGCCCCAGCATTTT,CASSFTTGQPQHF
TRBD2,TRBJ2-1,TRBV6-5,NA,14,TGTGCCAGCGCACAAGGACTAGCCTACAATGAGCAGTTCTTC,CASAQGLAYNEQFF
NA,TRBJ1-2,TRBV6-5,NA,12,TGTGCCAGCAGTCACCATCCCTATGGCTACACCTTC,CASSHHPYGYTF
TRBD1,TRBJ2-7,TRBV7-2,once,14,TGTGCCAGCAGCGGGGACAGATACTCCTACGAGCAGTACTTC,CASSGDRYSYEQYF
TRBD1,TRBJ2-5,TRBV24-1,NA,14,TGTGCCACCAGTGACCCAAACAGGGGTGAGACCCAGTACTTC,CATSDPNRGETQYF
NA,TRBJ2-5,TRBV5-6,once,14,TGTGCCAGCAGCCTATGGGGGGTACAAGAGACCCAGTACTTC,CASSLWGVQETQYF
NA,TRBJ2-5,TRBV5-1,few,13,TGCGCCAGCACGGGTGACAGTGGGGAGACCCAGTACTTC,CASTGDSGETQYF
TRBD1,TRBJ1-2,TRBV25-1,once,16,TGTGCCAGCAGGGGAAGTGGGACAGGGGATAACTATGGCTACACCTTC,CASRGSGTGDNYGYTF
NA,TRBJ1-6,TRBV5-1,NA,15,TGCGCCAGCAGCCCCGACGGGCTATTGCAATCACCCCTCCACTTT,CASSPDGLLQSPLHF
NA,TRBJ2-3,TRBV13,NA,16,TGTGCCAGCAGCTTAGATGGGGCGGGGTCCACAGATACGCAGTATTTT,CASSLDGAGSTDTQYF
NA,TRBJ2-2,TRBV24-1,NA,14,TGTGCCACCAGTGATGGGGGGGGCCCCGGGGAGCTGTTTTTT,CATSDGGGPGELFF
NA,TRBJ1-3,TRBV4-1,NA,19,TGCGCCAGCAGCCAAGGGAGCCTTGCAGGTTTGGGGACTGGAAACACCATATATTTT,CASSQGSLAGLGTGNTIYF
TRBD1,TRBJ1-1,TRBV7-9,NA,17,TGTGCCAGCAGCTTAGCTATTTCTCACAGGGGCCCGACTGAAGCTTTCTTT,CASSLAISHRGPTEAFF
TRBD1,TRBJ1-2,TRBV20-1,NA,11,TGCAGTGCTAGGGACAGGTCTGGCTACACCTTC,CSARDRSGYTF